This T cell receptor (beta chain) originates from a study of blood T cell repertoires in COVID-19. The overall study: Material from acute and convalescent COVID-19 was sourced from the United States, Italy and Spain. Nucleic acid was either cDNA or gDNA, and it came from T cells, B-cell-depleted T cells, or PBMCs.

While infection was still active, Seattle patients were enrolled and then followed longitudinally. The CDR3 runs 18 residues. V dropped 0 bases and J dropped 5; count of bases not matched to a gene: 10. CDR1 MGHRA and CDR2 YSYEKL come from the germline V gene. In the source study's methods: Amplifying reference gene primers gave estimates of nucleated cell counts. The assay was immunoSEQ multiplex PCR, and TCRdb's table has in-frame clones only and misses some. D and trimming were read from the DNA, whereas the V and J calls and clone size are those reported in that table. The repertoire consists of approximately 440,000 clones, with around 89% occurring once and the leading ten covering over 10%.

Sequencing was done on a sample of peripheral blood. This TCR derives from a woman aged 45-60 years with COVID-19, enrolled during active disease. The chain has TRBV4-1 and TRBJ2-2; 9 nucleotides line up with TRBD2. The CDR3 here is CASSQDTASGAITGELFF. The CDR3 DNA sequence: TGCGCCAGCAGCCAAGATACGGCTAGCGGGGCTATAACCGGGGAGCTGTTTTTT.